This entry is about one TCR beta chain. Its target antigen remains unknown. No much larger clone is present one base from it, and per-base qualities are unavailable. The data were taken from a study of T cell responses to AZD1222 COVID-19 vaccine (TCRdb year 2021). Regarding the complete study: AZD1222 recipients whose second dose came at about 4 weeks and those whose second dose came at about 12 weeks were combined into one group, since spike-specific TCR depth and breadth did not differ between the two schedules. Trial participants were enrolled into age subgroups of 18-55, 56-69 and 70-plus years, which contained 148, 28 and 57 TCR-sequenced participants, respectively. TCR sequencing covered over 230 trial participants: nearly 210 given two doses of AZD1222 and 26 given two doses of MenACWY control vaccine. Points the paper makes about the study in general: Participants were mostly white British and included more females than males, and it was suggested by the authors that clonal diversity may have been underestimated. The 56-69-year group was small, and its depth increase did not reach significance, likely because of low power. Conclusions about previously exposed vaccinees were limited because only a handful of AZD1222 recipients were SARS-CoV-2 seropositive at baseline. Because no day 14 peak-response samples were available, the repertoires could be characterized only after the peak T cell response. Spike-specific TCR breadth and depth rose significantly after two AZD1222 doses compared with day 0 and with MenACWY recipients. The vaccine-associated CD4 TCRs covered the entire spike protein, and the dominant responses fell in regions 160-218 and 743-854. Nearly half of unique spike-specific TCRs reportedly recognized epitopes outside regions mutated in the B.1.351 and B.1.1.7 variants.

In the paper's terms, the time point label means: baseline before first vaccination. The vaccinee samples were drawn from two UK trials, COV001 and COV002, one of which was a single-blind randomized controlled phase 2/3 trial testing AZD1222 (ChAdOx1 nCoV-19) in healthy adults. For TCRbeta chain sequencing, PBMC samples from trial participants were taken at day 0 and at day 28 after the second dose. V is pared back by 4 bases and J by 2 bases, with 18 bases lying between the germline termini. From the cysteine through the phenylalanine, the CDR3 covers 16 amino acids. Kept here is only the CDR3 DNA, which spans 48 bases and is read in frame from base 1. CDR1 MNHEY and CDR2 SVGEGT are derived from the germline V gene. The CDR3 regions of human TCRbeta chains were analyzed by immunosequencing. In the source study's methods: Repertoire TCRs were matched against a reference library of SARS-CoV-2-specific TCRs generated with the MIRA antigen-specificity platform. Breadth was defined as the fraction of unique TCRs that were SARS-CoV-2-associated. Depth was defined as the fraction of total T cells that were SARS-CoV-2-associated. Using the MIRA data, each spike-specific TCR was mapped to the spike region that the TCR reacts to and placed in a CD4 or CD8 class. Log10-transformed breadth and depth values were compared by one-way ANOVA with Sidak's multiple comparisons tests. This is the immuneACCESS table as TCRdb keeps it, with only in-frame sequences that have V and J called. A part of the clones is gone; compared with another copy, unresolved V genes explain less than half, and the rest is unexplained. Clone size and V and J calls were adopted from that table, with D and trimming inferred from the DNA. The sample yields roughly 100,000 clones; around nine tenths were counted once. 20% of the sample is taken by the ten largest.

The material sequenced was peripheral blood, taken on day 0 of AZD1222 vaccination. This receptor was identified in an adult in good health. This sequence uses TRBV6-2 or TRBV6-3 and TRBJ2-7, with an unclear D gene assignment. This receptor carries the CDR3 CASSSLLGSLTYEQYF. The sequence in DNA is TGTGCCAGCAGTTCCCTTTTGGGGTCTCTAACCTACGAGCAGTACTTC.